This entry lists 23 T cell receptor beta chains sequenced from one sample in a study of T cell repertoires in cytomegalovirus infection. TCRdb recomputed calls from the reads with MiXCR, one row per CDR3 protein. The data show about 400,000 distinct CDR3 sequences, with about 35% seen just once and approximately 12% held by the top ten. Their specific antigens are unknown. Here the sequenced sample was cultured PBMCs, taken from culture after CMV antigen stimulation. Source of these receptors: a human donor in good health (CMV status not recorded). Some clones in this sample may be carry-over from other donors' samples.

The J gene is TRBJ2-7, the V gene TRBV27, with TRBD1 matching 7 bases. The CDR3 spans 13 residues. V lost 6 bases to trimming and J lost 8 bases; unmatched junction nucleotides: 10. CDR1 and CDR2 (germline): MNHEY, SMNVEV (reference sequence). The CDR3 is CASRPTGTDKQYV. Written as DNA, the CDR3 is TGTGCCAGCAGGCCAACCGGGACAGATAAGCAGTACGTC.

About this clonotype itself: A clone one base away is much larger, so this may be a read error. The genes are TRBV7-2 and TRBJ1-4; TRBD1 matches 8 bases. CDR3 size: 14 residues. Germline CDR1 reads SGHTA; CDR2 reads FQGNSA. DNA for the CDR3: TGTGCCAGCAGCCAAGGACAGGGCAGGGAAAAACTGGTTTTT. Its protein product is CASSQGQGREKLVF. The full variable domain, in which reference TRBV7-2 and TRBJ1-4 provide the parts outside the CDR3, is GAGVSQSPSNKVTEKGKDVELRCDPISGHTALYWYRQSLGQGLEFLIYFQGNSAPDKSGLPSDRFSAERTGGSVSTLTIQRTQQEDSAVYLCASSQGQGREKLVFGSGTQLSVL.

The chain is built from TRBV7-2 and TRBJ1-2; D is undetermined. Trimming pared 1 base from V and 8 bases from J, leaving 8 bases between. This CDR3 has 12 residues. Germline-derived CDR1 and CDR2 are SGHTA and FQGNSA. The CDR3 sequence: CASSLDARGYTF. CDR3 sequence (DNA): TGTGCCAGCAGCTTAGACGCCCGCGGCTACACCTTC.

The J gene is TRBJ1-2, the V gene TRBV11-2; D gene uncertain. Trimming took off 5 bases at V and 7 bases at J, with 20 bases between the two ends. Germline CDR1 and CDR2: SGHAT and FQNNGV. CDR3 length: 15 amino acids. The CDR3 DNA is TGTGCCAGCAGCCGAGATCCGGGTCTGGGAGGTGGCTACACCTTC. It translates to CASSRDPGLGGGYTF.

This CDR3 is CSARDYNEQFF. DNA of the CDR3: TGCAGTGCTAGGGACTACAATGAGCAGTTCTTC. This rearrangement joins TRBV20-1 to TRBJ2-1; D unclear. CDR1 and CDR2 (germline): DFQATT, SNEGSKA (reference sequence). This CDR3 contains 11 residues. The V end lost 3 bases, the J end lost 3 bases, and 3 bases lay between the germline ends.

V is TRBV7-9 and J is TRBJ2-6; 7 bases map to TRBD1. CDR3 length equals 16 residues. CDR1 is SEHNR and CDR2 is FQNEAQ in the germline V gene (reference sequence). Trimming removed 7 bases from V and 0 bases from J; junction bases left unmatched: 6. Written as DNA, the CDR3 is TGTGCCAGCATCGGACAGGTAGACTCTGGGGCCAACGTCCTGACTTTC. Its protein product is CASIGQVDSGANVLTF. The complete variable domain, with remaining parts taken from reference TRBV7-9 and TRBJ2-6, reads DTGVSQNPRHKITKRGQNVTFRCDPISEHNRLYWYRQTLGQGPEFLTYFQNEAQLEKSRLLSDRFSAERPKGSFSTLEIQRTEQGDSAMYLCASIGQVDSGANVLTFGAGSRLTVL.

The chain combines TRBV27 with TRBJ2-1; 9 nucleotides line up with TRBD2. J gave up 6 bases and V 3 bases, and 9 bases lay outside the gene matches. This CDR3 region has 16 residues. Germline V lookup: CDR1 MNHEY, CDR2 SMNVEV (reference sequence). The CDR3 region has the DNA TGTGCCAGCAGTTTCCTACGTAGCGGGAGTGGCAATGAGCAGTTCTTC. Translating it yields CASSFLRSGSGNEQFF.

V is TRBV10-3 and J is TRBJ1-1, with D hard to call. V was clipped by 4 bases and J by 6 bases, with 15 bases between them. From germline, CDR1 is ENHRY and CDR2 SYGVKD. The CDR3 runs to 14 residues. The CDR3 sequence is CAISVGLERAEAFF. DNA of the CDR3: TGTGCCATCAGTGTTGGGCTCGAACGCGCTGAAGCTTTCTTT.

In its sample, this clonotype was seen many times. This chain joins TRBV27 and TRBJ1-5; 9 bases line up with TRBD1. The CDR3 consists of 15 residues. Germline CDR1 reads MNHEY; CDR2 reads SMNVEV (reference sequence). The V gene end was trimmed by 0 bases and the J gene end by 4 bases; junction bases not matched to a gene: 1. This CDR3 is CASSLSDRGNQPQHF. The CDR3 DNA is TGTGCCAGCAGTTTATCTGACAGGGGGAATCAGCCCCAGCATTTT.

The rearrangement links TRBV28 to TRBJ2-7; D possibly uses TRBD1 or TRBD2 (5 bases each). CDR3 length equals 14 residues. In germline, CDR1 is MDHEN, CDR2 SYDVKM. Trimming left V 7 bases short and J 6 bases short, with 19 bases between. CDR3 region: CASTGTLPSIEQYF. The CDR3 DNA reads TGTGCCAGCACCGGGACCCTTCCTTCGATCGAGCAGTACTTC.

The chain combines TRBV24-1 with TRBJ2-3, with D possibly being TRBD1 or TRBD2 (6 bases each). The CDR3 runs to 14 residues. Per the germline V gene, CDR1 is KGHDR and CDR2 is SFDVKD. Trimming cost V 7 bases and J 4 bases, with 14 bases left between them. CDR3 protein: CATSTGALPDTQYF. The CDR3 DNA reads TGTGCCACCAGCACGGGGGCTCTCCCAGATACGCAGTATTTT.

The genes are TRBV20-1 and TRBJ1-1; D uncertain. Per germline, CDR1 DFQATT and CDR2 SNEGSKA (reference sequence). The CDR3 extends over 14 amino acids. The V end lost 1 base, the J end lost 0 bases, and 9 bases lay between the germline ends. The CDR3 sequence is CSARVFDMNTEAFF. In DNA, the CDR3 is TGCAGTGCTAGAGTCTTCGATATGAACACTGAAGCTTTCTTT.

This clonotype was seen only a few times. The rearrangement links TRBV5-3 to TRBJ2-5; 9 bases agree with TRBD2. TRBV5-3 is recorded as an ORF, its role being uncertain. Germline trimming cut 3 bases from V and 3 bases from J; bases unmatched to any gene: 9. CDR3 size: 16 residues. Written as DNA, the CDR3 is TGTGCCAGAAGCTCGTACTGCGCTAGCGGGAAAGAGACCCAGTACTTC. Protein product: CARSSYCASGKETQYF.

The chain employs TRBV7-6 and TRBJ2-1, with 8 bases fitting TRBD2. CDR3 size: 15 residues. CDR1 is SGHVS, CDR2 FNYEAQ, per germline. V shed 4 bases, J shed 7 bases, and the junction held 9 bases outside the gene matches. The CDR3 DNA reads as TGTGCCAGCAGCTCGGGACTAGATGGGAGGAATGAGCAGTTCTTC. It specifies CASSSGLDGRNEQFF. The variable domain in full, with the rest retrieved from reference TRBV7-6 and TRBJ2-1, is GAGVSQSPRYKVTKRGQDVALRCDPISGHVSLYWYRQALGQGPEFLTYFNYEAQQDKSGLPNDRFSAERPEGSISTLTIQRTEQRDSAMYRCASSSGLDGRNEQFFGPGTRLTVL.

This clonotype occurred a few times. CDR3 in DNA: TGTGCCAGCAGTTTATTCCCCGGGATCTCTCAAGAGACCCAGTACTTC. Its protein is CASSLFPGISQETQYF. This sequence joins TRBV27 and TRBJ2-5, with D possibly being TRBD2 (5 bases). V gave up 1 base and J gave up 2 bases, with 14 bases separating them. The CDR3 is 16 amino acids. In germline, CDR1 is MNHEY, CDR2 SMNVEV (reference sequence).

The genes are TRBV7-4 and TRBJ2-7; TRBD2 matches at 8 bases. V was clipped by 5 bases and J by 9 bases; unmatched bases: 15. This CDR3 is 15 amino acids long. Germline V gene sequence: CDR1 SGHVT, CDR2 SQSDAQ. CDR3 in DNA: TGTGCCAGCAGCCCGGACGGGAACTCGGGGGGGGGGCAGTACTTC. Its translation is CASSPDGNSGGGQYF.

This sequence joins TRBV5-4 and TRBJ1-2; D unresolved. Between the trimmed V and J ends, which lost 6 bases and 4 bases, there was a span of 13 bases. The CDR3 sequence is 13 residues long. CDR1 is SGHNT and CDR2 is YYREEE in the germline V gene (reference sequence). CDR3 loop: CASTPVGSYGYTF. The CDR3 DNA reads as TGTGCCAGCACCCCCGTGGGGTCCTATGGCTACACCTTC.

CDR3 residues: CASSLSGTKQFF. In DNA, the CDR3 is TGTGCCAGCAGCCTATCCGGGACGAAGCAGTTCTTC. The rearrangement uses TRBV7-2 and TRBJ2-1, with D perhaps matching TRBD1 or TRBD2 (5 bases each). V lost 5 bases to trimming and J lost 11 bases, with 13 bases between them. CDR1 SGHTA and CDR2 FQGNSA come from the germline V gene. This CDR3 is 12 amino acids long.

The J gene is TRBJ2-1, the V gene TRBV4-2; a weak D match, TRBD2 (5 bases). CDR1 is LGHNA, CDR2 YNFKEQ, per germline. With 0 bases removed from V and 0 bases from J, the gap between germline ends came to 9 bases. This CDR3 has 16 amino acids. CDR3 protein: CASSQETTSSYNEQFF. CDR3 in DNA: TGTGCCAGCAGCCAAGAGACTACCAGCTCCTACAATGAGCAGTTCTTC.

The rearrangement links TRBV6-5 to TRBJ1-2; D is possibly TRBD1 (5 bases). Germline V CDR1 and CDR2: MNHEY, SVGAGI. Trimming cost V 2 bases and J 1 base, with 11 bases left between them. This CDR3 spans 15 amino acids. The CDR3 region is CASSYGGTLNYGYTF. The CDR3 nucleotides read TGTGCCAGCAGTTACGGAGGGACTCTTAACTATGGCTACACCTTC.

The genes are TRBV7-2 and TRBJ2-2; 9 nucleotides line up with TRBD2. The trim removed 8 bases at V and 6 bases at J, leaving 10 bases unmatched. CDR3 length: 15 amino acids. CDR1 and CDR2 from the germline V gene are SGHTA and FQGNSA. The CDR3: CASRPGREGSGELFF. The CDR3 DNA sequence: TGTGCCAGCCGCCCGGGGCGGGAGGGCTCCGGGGAGCTGTTTTTT.

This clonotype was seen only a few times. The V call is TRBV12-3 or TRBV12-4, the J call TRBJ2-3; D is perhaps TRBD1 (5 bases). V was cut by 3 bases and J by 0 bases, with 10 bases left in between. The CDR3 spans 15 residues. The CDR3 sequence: CASSLQGGSTDTQYF. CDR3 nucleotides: TGTGCCAGCAGTTTGCAGGGCGGTAGCACAGATACGCAGTATTTT.

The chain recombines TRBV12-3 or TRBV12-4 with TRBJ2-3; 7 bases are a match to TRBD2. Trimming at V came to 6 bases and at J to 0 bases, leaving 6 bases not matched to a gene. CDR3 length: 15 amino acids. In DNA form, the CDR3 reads TGTGCCAGCAGATTCGGGAGGTCTAGCACAGATACGCAGTATTTT. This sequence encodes CASRFGRSSTDTQYF.